This T cell receptor beta chain was sequenced for a study of blood T cells in healthy people across ages. With a J-beta primer mix and a sample-barcoded 5' primer, a second PCR ran 7 to 11 cycles. All cDNA molecules were each tagged by a template-switch adaptor with 12 random nucleotides. Every sample produced at least 3 million CDR3-containing paired-end reads. TCRdb fed the 5' RACE reads into MiXCR, producing one record per CDR3 protein. The sample yields about 1.4 million distinct CDR3 sequences, roughly 60% seen once. Germline CDR1 LNHNV, CDR2 YYDKDF (reference sequence). Trimming shortened V by 6 bases and J by 6 bases, and 21 bases separated the two germline ends. This CDR3 is built from 17 residues.

The sample was blood. This TCR derives from a young man in good health. This chain joins TRBV15 and TRBJ1-6; TRBD1 might be the D (5 bases). The CDR3 loop reads CATRGVGYKRINSPLHF. CDR3 sequence (DNA): TGTGCCACCAGAGGGGTGGGGTACAAACGGATTAATTCACCCCTCCACTTT.